The source of this T cell receptor (beta chain) is a study of blood T cell repertoires in COVID-19. Study-wide context: The study drew acute and convalescent COVID-19 samples from the United States, Italy and Spain. T cells, B-cell-depleted T cells, or PBMCs provided the cDNA or gDNA that served as material.

Those enrolled in Seattle joined during active infection and were followed longitudinally afterward. Per the study methods: Amplifying reference gene primers gave estimates of nucleated cell counts. Produced via immunoSEQ multiplex PCR; TCRdb's table is partial and in-frame only. V and J calls and clone size are as listed in that table; D and trimming were resolved from the DNA. This table has some 230,000 clones, around 86% appearing once. The CDR3 loop spans 14 amino acids. In germline, CDR1 is MNHEY, CDR2 SMNVEV (reference sequence). Trimming took off 6 bases at V and 2 bases at J, with 11 bases between the two ends.

Source material: peripheral blood. The genes are TRBV27 and TRBJ1-5; D not certain. The receptor comes from a woman aged 45-60 years with COVID-19, enrolled during active disease. CDR3 DNA: TGTGCCAGCAGGATGACTCCGGGCAATCAGCCCCAGCATTTT. It translates to CASRMTPGNQPQHF.